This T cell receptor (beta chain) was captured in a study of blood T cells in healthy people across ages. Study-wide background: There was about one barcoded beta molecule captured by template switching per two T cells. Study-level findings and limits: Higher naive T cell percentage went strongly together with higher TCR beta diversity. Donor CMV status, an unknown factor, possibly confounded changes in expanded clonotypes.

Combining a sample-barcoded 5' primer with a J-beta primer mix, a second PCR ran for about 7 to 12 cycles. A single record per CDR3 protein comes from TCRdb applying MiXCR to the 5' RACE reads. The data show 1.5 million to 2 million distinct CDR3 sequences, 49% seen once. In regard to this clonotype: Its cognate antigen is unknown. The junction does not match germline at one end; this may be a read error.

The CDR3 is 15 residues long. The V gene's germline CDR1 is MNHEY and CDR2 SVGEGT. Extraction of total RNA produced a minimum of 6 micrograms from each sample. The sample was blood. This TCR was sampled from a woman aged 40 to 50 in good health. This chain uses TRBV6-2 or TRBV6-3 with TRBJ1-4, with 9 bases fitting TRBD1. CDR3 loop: CASSYVGTGSEKLFF. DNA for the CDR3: TGTGCCAGCAGTTACGTCGGGACAGGGAGCGAAAAGCTGTTTTTT.